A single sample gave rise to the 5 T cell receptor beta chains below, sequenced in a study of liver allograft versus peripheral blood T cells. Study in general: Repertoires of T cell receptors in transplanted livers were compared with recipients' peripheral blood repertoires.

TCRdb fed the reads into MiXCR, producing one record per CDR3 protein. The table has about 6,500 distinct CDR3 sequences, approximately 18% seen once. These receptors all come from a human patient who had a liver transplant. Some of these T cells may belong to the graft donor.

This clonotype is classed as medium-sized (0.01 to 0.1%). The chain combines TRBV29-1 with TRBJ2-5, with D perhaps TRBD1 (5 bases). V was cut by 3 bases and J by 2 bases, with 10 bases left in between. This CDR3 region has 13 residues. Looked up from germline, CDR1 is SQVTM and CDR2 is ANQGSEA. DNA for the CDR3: TGCAGCGTTGATGACAGCTCGCAAGAGACCCAGTACTTC. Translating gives CSVDDSSQETQYF.

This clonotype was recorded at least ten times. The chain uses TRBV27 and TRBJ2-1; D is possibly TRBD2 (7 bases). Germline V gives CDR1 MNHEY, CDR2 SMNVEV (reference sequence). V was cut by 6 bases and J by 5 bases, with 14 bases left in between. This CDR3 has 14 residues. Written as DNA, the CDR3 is TGTGCCAGCAGAAGGGGGGGAGAACACAATGAGCAGTTCTTC. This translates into CASRRGGEHNEQFF.

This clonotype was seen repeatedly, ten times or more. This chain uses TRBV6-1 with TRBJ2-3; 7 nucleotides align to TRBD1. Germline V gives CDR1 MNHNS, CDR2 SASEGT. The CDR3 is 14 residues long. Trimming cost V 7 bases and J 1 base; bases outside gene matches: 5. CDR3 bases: TGTGCCAGCATTTTCGGGACAGGCACAGATACGCAGTATTTT. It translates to CASIFGTGTDTQYF.

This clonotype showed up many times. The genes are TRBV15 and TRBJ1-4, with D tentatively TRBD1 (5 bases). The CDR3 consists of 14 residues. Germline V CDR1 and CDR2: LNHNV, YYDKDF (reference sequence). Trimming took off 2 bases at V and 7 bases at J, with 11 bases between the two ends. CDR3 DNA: TGTGCCACCAGCAGACTCCCCGGGGGTGAAAAACTGTTTTTT. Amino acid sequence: CATSRLPGGEKLFF.

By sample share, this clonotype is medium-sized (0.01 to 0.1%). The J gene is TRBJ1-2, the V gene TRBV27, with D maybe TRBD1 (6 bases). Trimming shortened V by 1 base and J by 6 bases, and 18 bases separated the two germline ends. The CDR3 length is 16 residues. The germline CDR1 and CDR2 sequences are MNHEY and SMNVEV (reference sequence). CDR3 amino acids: CASSLFPPDRIHGYTF. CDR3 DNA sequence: TGTGCCAGCAGTTTATTCCCACCCGACAGGATACATGGCTACACCTTC.